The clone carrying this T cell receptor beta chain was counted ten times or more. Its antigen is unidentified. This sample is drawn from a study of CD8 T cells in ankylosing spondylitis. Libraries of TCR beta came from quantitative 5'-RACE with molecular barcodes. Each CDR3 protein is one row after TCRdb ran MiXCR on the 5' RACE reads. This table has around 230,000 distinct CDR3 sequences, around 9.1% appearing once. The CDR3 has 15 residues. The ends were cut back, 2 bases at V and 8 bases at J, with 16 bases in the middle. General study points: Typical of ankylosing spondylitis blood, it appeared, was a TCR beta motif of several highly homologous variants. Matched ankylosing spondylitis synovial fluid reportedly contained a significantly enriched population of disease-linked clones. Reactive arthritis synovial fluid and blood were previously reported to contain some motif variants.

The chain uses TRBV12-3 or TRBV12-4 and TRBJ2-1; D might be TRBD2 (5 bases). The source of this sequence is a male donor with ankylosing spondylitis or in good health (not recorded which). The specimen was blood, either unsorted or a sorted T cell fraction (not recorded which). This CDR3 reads CASSLNGRSRDEQFF. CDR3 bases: TGTGCCAGCAGTTTAAATGGCAGGTCGAGGGATGAGCAGTTCTTC.